By sample share, the clone carrying this T cell receptor beta chain is medium-sized. The antigen remains undetermined. The sample's time point: sample taken at primary tumor resection. Untreated early-stage non-small cell lung cancer patients, roughly 75 in total, were the donors. Sequencing was performed on whole RNA extracted from tumor and nontumor lung tissue, or from frozen PBMC, and the material was left unsorted. Each molecule of TCR cDNA was tagged with one unique molecular identifier. Each CDR3 protein gets one entry after TCRdb re-called the 5' RACE reads with MiXCR. Altogether under 13,000 distinct CDR3 sequences are present, around 8% being singletons, with the ten largest covering roughly 22%. V shed 4 bases and J 6 bases; nucleotides not matched to a gene: 7. Germline V lookup: CDR1 SGHDT, CDR2 YYEEEE. CDR3 length: 14 amino acids. The data were obtained in a study of spatial heterogeneity in lung cancer. Study information: Detection consistently captured more beta-chain sequences than alpha-chain sequences. The study's findings and limits: Tumors with more nonsynonymous mutations had more expanded intratumoral alpha and beta TCRs.

The receptor comes from a female donor with early-stage non-small cell lung cancer. The chain joins TRBV5-6 to TRBJ1-5; 7 nucleotides align to TRBD1. The material sequenced was lung tumor tissue, taken at surgery. CDR3 nucleotide sequence: TGTGCCAGCAGCCACCGACAGGGATTTCAGCCCCAGCATTTT. The encoded protein is CASSHRQGFQPQHF.